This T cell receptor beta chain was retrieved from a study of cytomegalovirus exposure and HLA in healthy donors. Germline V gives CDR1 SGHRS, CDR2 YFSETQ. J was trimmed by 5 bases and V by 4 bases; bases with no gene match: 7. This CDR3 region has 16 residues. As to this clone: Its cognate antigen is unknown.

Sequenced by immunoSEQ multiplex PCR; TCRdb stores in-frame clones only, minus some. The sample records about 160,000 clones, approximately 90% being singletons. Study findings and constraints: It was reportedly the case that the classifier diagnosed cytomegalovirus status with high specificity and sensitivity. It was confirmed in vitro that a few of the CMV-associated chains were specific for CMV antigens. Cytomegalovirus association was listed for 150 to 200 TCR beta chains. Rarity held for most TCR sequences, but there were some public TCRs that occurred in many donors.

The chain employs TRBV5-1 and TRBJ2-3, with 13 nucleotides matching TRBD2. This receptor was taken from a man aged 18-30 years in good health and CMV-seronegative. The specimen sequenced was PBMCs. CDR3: CASSPRLAGGIDTQYF. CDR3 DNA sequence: TGCGCCAGCAGCCCCCGACTAGCGGGGGGTATAGATACGCAGTATTTT.